This entry is about one T cell receptor (beta chain). Antigen specificity is unknown. In the original workflow: Owing to the provision of junction-only sequences devoid of quality scores by immunoSEQ, filtering differed. The assay was immunoSEQ multiplex PCR, and TCRdb's table has in-frame clones only and misses some. V, J and clone size were drawn from that table, and D and trimming were deduced from the DNA. The profile covers approximately 2.1 million clones, with approximately 95% appearing a single time and 0.39% taken by the ten largest. With 3 bases removed from V and 6 bases from J, the gap between germline ends came to 15 bases. The germline gives CDR1 SEHNR, CDR2 FQNEAQ (reference sequence). The CDR3 loop spans 15 amino acids. This specimen belongs to a study of shared clonotypes between healthy human individuals. Whole-study findings and limits: Non-shared clonotypes showed lower generation probabilities than clonotypes common to all four donors. Expectations were that clonotype sharing among donors would be affected by sequencing depth.

Both subsets, CD45RA+ naive and CD45RA-negative memory, were split from the CD4+ cells. The specimen was naive CD4+ T cells from PBMCs. Subset here: CD45RA+ positively selected. The chain has TRBV7-9 and TRBJ1-5, with no clear D. This clonotype was obtained from a man aged 18 to 29 in good health. Some clones in this sample may be carry-over from other donors' samples. The CDR3 bases are TGTGCCAGCAGCTTTTCAGGCAGGATAGGTCAGCCCCAGCATTTT. Translating it yields CASSFSGRIGQPQHF.